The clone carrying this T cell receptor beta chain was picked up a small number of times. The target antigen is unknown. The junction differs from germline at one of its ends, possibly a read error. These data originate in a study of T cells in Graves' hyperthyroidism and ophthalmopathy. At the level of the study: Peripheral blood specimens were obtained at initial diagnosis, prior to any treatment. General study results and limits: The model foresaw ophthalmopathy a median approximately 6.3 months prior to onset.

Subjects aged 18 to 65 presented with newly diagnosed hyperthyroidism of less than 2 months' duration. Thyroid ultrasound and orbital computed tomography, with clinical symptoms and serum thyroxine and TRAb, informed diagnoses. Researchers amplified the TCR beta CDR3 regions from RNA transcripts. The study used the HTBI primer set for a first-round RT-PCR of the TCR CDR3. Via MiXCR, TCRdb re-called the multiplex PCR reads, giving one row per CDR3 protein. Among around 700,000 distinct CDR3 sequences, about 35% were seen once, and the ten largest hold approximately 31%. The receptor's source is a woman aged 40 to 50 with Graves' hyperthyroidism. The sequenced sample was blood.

DNA for the CDR3: TGTGCCAGCAGCCAAGACTCGGGGATCAGCCCAACTGAAGCTTTCTTT. Protein sequence: CASSQDSGISPTEAFF. The J gene is TRBJ1-1, the V gene TRBV10-2; D not resolved. Looked up from germline, CDR1 is WSHSY and CDR2 is SAAADI. This CDR3 has 16 amino acids.